The 28 T cell receptor beta chains given below trace back to one sample, sequenced in a study of blood T cells in healthy people across ages. A second PCR, run for about 7 to 12 cycles, used a sample-barcoded 5' primer plus a J-beta primer mix. Each CDR3 protein is one row after TCRdb ran MiXCR on the 5' RACE reads. The sample carries 700,000 to 900,000 distinct CDR3 sequences, about 26% recorded once. The sample was also reused in another study, on T cells of mothers and their children.

Sequencing was done on a sample of blood. The origin of the receptors is a boy younger than 18 in good health.

A few counts support this clonotype. The chain carries TRBV5-5 and TRBJ1-5; D not resolved. The CDR3 runs to 15 residues. Germline V gene lookup returns CDR1 SGHKS and CDR2 YYEKEE (reference sequence). V was cut by 0 bases and J by 0 bases, with 7 bases left in between. The CDR3 DNA sequence: TGTGCCAGCAGCTTGGAACTGTATAGCAATCAGCCCCAGCATTTT. Residues: CASSLELYSNQPQHF. The whole variable domain, remainder taken from reference TRBV5-5 and TRBJ1-5, is DAGVTQSPTHLIKTRGQQVTLRCSPISGHKSVSWYQQVLGQGPQFIFQYYEKEERGRGNFPDRFSARQFPNYSSELNVNALLLGDSALYLCASSLELYSNQPQHFGDGTRLSIL.

The chain combines TRBV6-6 with TRBJ2-5; weak D call: TRBD1 (6 bases). The CDR3 runs to 14 residues. Trimming removed 5 bases from V and 7 bases from J, with 17 bases in between. In germline, CDR1 is MNHNY, CDR2 SVGAGI (reference sequence). The CDR3 bases are TGTGCCAGCAGTCTGGGCCTTCAAGGGGGGACCCAGTACTTC. Protein: CASSLGLQGGTQYF.

The chain combines TRBV5-1 with TRBJ1-1; 10 positions agree with TRBD1. In germline, CDR1 is SGHRS, CDR2 YFSETQ. The junction had 7 bases not matched to a gene; V was cut back by 0 bases and J by 2 bases. This CDR3 contains 17 residues. As DNA, the CDR3 is TGCGCCAGCAGCTTGGGACAGGGGGCGTTTGGAAACACTGAAGCTTTCTTT. Translated, it gives CASSLGQGAFGNTEAFF.

This clonotype occurred a few times. The rearrangement joins TRBV12-3 or TRBV12-4 to TRBJ2-5, with 11 bases that match TRBD1. J lost 8 bases, V lost 7 bases, and 3 bases had no gene match. The CDR3 runs 12 residues. The CDR3, as DNA: TGTGCCAGCACCGGGACAGGGGGAACCCAGTACTTC. Its translation: CASTGTGGTQYF.

In DNA form, the CDR3 reads TGCGCCAGCAGCTCTTGGGGGACAGTCGCAACTAATGAAAAACTGTTTTTT. It encodes CASSSWGTVATNEKLFF. The chain carries TRBV5-1 and TRBJ1-4, with TRBD1 identical over 7 bases. The germline gives CDR1 SGHRS, CDR2 YFSETQ. J was trimmed by 0 bases and V by 3 bases; bases with no gene match: 8. There are 17 residues in the CDR3.

In this sample, this clonotype turned up a few times. CDR3 amino acids: CSAVKAGGPGHEQFF. The CDR3 region has the DNA TGCAGTGCTGTCAAAGCGGGGGGGCCTGGCCATGAGCAGTTCTTC. This chain uses TRBV20-1 with TRBJ2-7, with 10 bases matching TRBD2. The J call may be incorrect, as the DNA end agrees better with TRBJ2-1. Germline V lookup: CDR1 DFQATT, CDR2 SNEGSKA (reference sequence). This CDR3 spans 15 amino acids.

This rearrangement joins TRBV5-1 to TRBJ1-4; 7 bases fit TRBD1. V shed 0 bases and J 12 bases; nucleotides not matched to a gene: 11. CDR3 length: 15 amino acids. Germline CDR1 is SGHRS and CDR2 is YFSETQ. For the CDR3, the DNA is TGCGCCAGCAGCTTGGAACAGGGGATGAAGGAAGAACTGTTTTTT. As protein: CASSLEQGMKEELFF.

This clonotype appeared a few times. The genes are TRBV6-6 and TRBJ2-3; 8 nucleotides agree with TRBD1. Trimming cost V 4 bases and J 4 bases; bases outside gene matches: 13. This CDR3 is 17 amino acids long. Germline V gene sequence: CDR1 MNHNY, CDR2 SVGAGI (reference sequence). The CDR3: CASSSPGQGRGSDTQYF. The CDR3 DNA is TGTGCCAGCAGTTCCCCAGGACAGGGAAGGGGTTCAGATACGCAGTATTTT.

A word on this clonotype: The junction differs from germline at one of its ends, possibly a read error. The genes are TRBV15 and TRBJ2-5, with D possibly TRBD2 on 5 matching bases. The CDR3 totals 16 residues. In germline, CDR1 is LNHNV, CDR2 YYDKDF (reference sequence). CDR3 sequence (DNA): TGTGTCACCAGCTCGCCCCGCGGGTCGTACCAAGAGACCCAGTACTTC. Translation: CVTSSPRGSYQETQYF.

The table lists this clonotype with a few counts. This chain uses TRBV20-1 with TRBJ2-7; D is unresolved. The V gene lost 4 bases and the J gene lost 1 base, with 11 bases spanning the gap. Germline values: CDR1 DFQATT, CDR2 SNEGSKA (reference sequence). The CDR3 runs to 13 residues. The CDR3 region has the DNA TGCAGTGCTATTATGCCCGGTTCCTACGAGCAGTACTTC. Amino acids: CSAIMPGSYEQYF.

This clonotype was counted once. The chain uses TRBV3-1 and TRBJ2-5; the D gene is possibly TRBD1 (6 bases). Germline CDR1 and CDR2: LGHDT and YNNKEL (reference sequence). This CDR3 is built from 15 residues. V was cut by 0 bases and J by 4 bases, with 12 bases left in between. Here the CDR3 DNA reads TGTGCCAGCAGCCAAGAATCAGGGGCACGAGAGACCCAGTACTTC. Its protein product is CASSQESGARETQYF.

This chain connects TRBV9 to TRBJ2-7, with D tentatively TRBD1 (7 bases). Per germline, CDR1 SGDLS and CDR2 YYNGEE. The CDR3 contains 14 residues. Trimming pared 3 bases from V and 5 bases from J, leaving 15 bases between. The CDR3 DNA reads as TGTGCCAGCAGCGCCCAGGGGGGACTCGACGAGCAGTACTTC. Its translation is CASSAQGGLDEQYF.

This clonotype has a handful of counts. V and J are TRBV28 and TRBJ1-3; D remains ambiguous. V was trimmed by 6 bases and J by 4 bases, leaving 13 bases between them. CDR1 is MDHEN, CDR2 SYDVKM, per germline. CDR3 size: 14 residues. The CDR3: CASSGWGSGNTIYF. Written as DNA, the CDR3 is TGTGCCAGCAGCGGATGGGGTTCCGGAAACACCATATATTTT.

On this clonotype itself: Mismatch with germline at one junction end may stem from a read error. The J gene is TRBJ2-2, the V gene TRBV29-1; D is perhaps TRBD2 (7 bases). The germline gives CDR1 SQVTM, CDR2 ANQGSEA. The CDR3 is 13 amino acids. CDR3 protein: CSVARGGTGELSF. The CDR3 DNA reads TGCAGCGTTGCGAGGGGGGGCACCGGGGAGCTGTCTTTT.

With respect to this clonotype: One junction end disagrees with the germline gene, perhaps due to a read error. The chain links TRBV28 to TRBJ1-2; D may be TRBD1 (5 bases). CDR3 size: 14 residues. Looked up from germline, CDR1 is MDHEN and CDR2 is SYDVKM. This CDR3 reads CASSRDRVNYGYTF. The CDR3 nucleotides read TGCGCCAGCAGCCGGGACCGAGTCAACTATGGCTACACCTTC.

This chain joins TRBV7-9 and TRBJ2-5; a weak D match, TRBD1 (5 bases). Trimming took 7 bases from V and 2 from J, leaving 17 bases between them. The germline V gene encodes CDR1 SEHNR and CDR2 FQNEAQ (reference sequence). The CDR3 consists of 15 residues. CDR3 in amino acids: CASTVLTVEQETQYF. CDR3 DNA sequence: TGTGCCAGCACCGTTTTGACAGTGGAACAAGAGACCCAGTACTTC.

This clonotype has just a few counts. The chain carries TRBV4-1 and TRBJ2-7; 8 nucleotides agree with TRBD2. Germline V gene data show CDR1 as MGHRA and CDR2 as YSYEKL. The length of the CDR3 is 15 residues. J gave up 2 bases and V 0 bases, and 3 bases lay outside the gene matches. The CDR3 region has the DNA TGCGCCAGCAGCCAAGATTGGGGACTAGCCTACGAGCAGTACTTC. Amino acids: CASSQDWGLAYEQYF.

This clonotype was picked up a small number of times. The chain recombines TRBV11-3 with TRBJ2-5; 7 nucleotides match TRBD2. The length of the CDR3 is 15 residues. The V segment lost 3 bases and the J segment 1 base; nucleotides outside the gene matches: 5. In germline, CDR1 is SGHNT, CDR2 YENEEA. This chain's CDR3 is CASSFLGGGQETQYF. The CDR3 nucleotides are TGTGCCAGCAGCTTCCTTGGCGGGGGCCAAGAGACCCAGTACTTC.

The chain is built from TRBV6-2 or TRBV6-3 and TRBJ1-5, with a possible D match to TRBD1 (6 bases). Trimming removed 6 bases at V and 5 bases at J, with 11 bases between. Germline V CDR1 and CDR2: MNHEY, SVGEGT. This CDR3 has 13 residues. CDR3 loop: CASRWDTYQPQHF. In DNA form, the CDR3 reads TGTGCCAGCAGGTGGGACACATATCAGCCCCAGCATTTT.

A note on this clonotype: This may arise from a read error, as a much more abundant clone is one base away. The chain has TRBV7-9 and TRBJ2-2; D unclear. The CDR3 extends over 14 amino acids. V was shortened by 6 bases and J by 1 base, with 9 bases between the two germline ends. Germline assignment: CDR1 SEHNR and CDR2 FQNEAQ (reference sequence). The CDR3 DNA is TGTGCCAGCAGTCGGGCAGGGAACACCGGGGAGCTGTTTTTT. Its translation is CASSRAGNTGELFF.

The chain couples TRBV5-1 to TRBJ2-5, with TRBD2 matching 7 bases. The assigned J gene may be wrong: the sequence end matches TRBJ2-7 better. The CDR3 runs 17 residues. Germline CDR1 reads SGHRS; CDR2 reads YFSETQ. CDR3 bases: TGCGCCAGCAGCTGGGCGACCGACGGGGGGTTCTCCTACGAGCAGTACTTC. Translation: CASSWATDGGFSYEQYF.

CDR3 sequence (DNA): TGTGCCTGGAGAAAAGCGGGGGGGCTTAATGAGCAGTTCTTC. Translating it yields CAWRKAGGLNEQFF. The chain employs TRBV30 and TRBJ2-1; TRBD2 agrees at 10 bases. V dropped 3 bases and J dropped 7; count of bases not matched to a gene: 6. The V gene's germline CDR1 is GTSNPN and CDR2 SVGIG (reference sequence). The CDR3 extends over 14 amino acids.

The chain combines TRBV29-1 with TRBJ2-6; a possible D gene is TRBD2 (7 bases). V lost 1 base and J 0 bases, leaving 19 bases between the germline ends. There are 19 residues in the CDR3. Germline V gives CDR1 SQVTM, CDR2 ANQGSEA. The DNA of the CDR3 is TGCAGCGTTGAAGGGGGGGGCCCGGGACCAAGCTCTGGGGCCAACGTCCTGACTTTC. Translating gives CSVEGGGPGPSSGANVLTF.

The chain has TRBV24-1 and TRBJ2-6; 8 nucleotides line up with TRBD1. The germline gives CDR1 KGHDR, CDR2 SFDVKD. This CDR3 has 18 amino acids. Trimming removed 2 bases from V and 2 bases from J; junction bases left unmatched: 7. CDR3: CATSDWTGLDPGANVLTF. CDR3 bases: TGTGCCACCAGTGATTGGACAGGGCTAGACCCTGGGGCCAACGTCCTGACTTTC.

The chain carries TRBV7-7 and TRBJ2-2, with D perhaps assigned TRBD1 or TRBD2 (6 bases each). V gave up 6 bases and J gave up 5 bases, with 22 bases separating them. The CDR3 is 17 amino acids. Per the germline V gene, CDR1 is SSHAT and CDR2 is FNYEAQ (reference sequence). The CDR3 region has the DNA TGTGCCAGCAGTTTCCCGGACAGAGGAGGGTCTACCGGGGAGCTGTTTTTT. Translation gives CASSFPDRGGSTGELFF. The whole variable domain, filled in from reference TRBV7-7 and TRBJ2-2, reads GAGVSQSPRYKVTKRGQDVTLRCDPISSHATLYWYQQALGQGPEFLTYFNYEAQPDKSGLPSDRFSAERPEGSISTLTIQRTEQRDSAMYRCASSFPDRGGSTGELFFGEGSRLTVL.

This clonotype was observed a few times. The CDR3 is CSVAGTGGRLSGANVLTF. For the CDR3, the DNA is TGCAGCGTTGCGGGGACAGGGGGGAGGCTCTCTGGGGCCAACGTCCTGACTTTC. The chain links TRBV29-1 to TRBJ2-6; 11 nucleotides agree with TRBD1. V gave up 4 bases and J gave up 0 bases; unmatched junction bases: 8. This CDR3 is built from 18 residues. The germline V gene has CDR1 SQVTM and CDR2 ANQGSEA. Variable domain in full (rest from reference TRBV29-1 and TRBJ2-6): SAVISQKPSRDICQRGTSLTIQCQVDSQVTMMFWYRQQPGQSLTLIATANQGSEATYESGFVIDKFPISRPNLTFSTLTVSNMSPEDSSIYLCSVAGTGGRLSGANVLTFGAGSRLTVL.

This rearrangement joins TRBV15 to TRBJ2-3; maybe TRBD1 (6 bases). Looked up from germline, CDR1 is LNHNV and CDR2 is YYDKDF (reference sequence). The V end was cut by 0 bases, the J end by 8 bases, with 21 bases between. There are 17 residues in the CDR3. CDR3 protein: CATSRDRGQGNVVTQYF. The CDR3, as DNA: TGTGCCACCAGCAGAGATAGAGGGCAGGGGAACGTGGTTACGCAGTATTTT.

This clonotype turned up a few times. The chain has TRBV20-1 and TRBJ1-1, with 9 bases identical to TRBD1. From germline, CDR1 is DFQATT and CDR2 SNEGSKA (reference sequence). The CDR3 loop spans 13 amino acids. Germline trimming cut 4 bases from V and 5 bases from J; bases unmatched to any gene: 5. As DNA, the CDR3 is TGCAGTGCTAAGTCGACAGGGGGAACTGAAGCTTTCTTT. Its translation is CSAKSTGGTEAFF.